A selection of T cell receptor beta chains follows, all from one sample in a study of T cell responses to AZD1222 COVID-19 vaccine. The data were produced by immunoSEQ multiplex PCR, yet TCRdb's version contains in-frame clones alone and is incomplete. The sample shows fewer than 200,000 clones, approximately 90% of them seen only once. The sequencing here drew on peripheral blood, taken 28 days after the second AZD1222 dose. Receptor source: an adult who received the AZD1222 COVID-19 vaccine. Each CDR3 is given with its conserved first and last residue. A D gene is named only where the DNA matches it firmly. For some rows the clone size is stated as once, few or many, or as a class when expanded; others skip it.

j_call v_call d_call clone_size cdr3_aa cdr3_nt
TRBJ1-5 TRBV6-5 - - CASTSRVGNQPQHF TGTGCCAGCACCTCAAGGGTGGGCAATCAGCCCCAGCATTTT
TRBJ2-7 TRBV6-6 TRBD2 - CASRQTSGSPYEQYF TGTGCCAGCAGACAGACTAGCGGGAGTCCCTACGAGCAGTACTTC
TRBJ1-5 TRBV28 - - CASSSPGGGSGQPQHF TGTGCCAGCAGTTCCCCGGGGGGGGGTTCAGGCCAGCCCCAGCATTTT
TRBJ1-6 TRBV9 - - CASSVGTVSYNSPLHF TGTGCCAGCAGCGTAGGAACAGTCTCCTATAATTCACCCCTCCACTTT
TRBJ2-3 TRBV3-1/TRBV3-2 TRBD2 - CASSLRLAGVVDTQYF TGTGCCAGCAGCCTGAGACTAGCGGGAGTGGTAGATACGCAGTATTTT
TRBJ2-7 TRBV24-1 TRBD1 - CATSDPGTGDEQYF TGTGCCACCAGTGACCCAGGGACAGGGGACGAGCAGTACTTC
TRBJ2-3 TRBV5-1 - - CASSLGTTSTDTQYF TGCGCCAGCAGCTTAGGAACAACTAGCACAGATACGCAGTATTTT
TRBJ1-3 TRBV19 - few CASSGQAISGNTIYF TGTGCCAGTAGTGGGCAGGCGATCTCTGGAAACACCATATATTTT
TRBJ2-1 TRBV10-3 TRBD2 - CAISEPQSPSSGNSYNEQFF TGTGCCATCAGTGAGCCTCAAAGCCCCTCTAGCGGGAATTCCTACAATGAGCAGTTCTTC
TRBJ2-1 TRBV11-3 - - CASSTLAQGTYNEQFF TGTGCCAGCAGCACTTTGGCGCAGGGCACCTACAATGAGCAGTTCTTC
TRBJ2-5 TRBV9 - - CASSVAVDSTQYF TGTGCCAGCAGCGTAGCCGTCGATTCGACCCAGTACTTC
TRBJ1-4 TRBV5-1 - - CASSLEVRGGEKLFF TGCGCCAGCAGCTTGGAGGTCAGGGGAGGTGAAAAACTGTTTTTT
TRBJ2-5 TRBV18 - once CASAGSEGALETQYF TGTGCCAGCGCCGGGAGCGAGGGGGCATTGGAGACCCAGTACTTC
TRBJ2-3 TRBV19 TRBD1 - CASSPQGPNTDTQYF TGTGCCAGTAGCCCACAGGGGCCAAACACAGATACGCAGTATTTT
TRBJ1-2 TRBV18 - - CASSPTREDGYTF TGTGCCAGCTCACCGACCCGGGAGGATGGCTACACCTTC
TRBJ2-7 TRBV9 TRBD1 - CASSAGTGDSSYEQYF TGTGCCAGCAGCGCGGGGACAGGGGACAGCTCCTACGAGCAGTACTTC
TRBJ2-1 TRBV15 TRBD2 - CATSRRETEQFF TGTGCCACCAGCCGGCGGGAGACTGAGCAGTTCTTC
TRBJ1-5 TRBV28 - - CASSLGRIGPQHF TGTGCCAGCAGTCTGGGACGAATAGGGCCCCAGCATTTT
TRBJ1-5 TRBV10-3 - - CAISESDIAPQHF TGTGCCATCAGTGAGTCGGACATCGCCCCCCAGCATTTT
TRBJ1-1 TRBV19 - many CASSLAGENTEAFF TGTGCCAGTAGTCTGGCCGGGGAGAACACTGAAGCTTTCTTT